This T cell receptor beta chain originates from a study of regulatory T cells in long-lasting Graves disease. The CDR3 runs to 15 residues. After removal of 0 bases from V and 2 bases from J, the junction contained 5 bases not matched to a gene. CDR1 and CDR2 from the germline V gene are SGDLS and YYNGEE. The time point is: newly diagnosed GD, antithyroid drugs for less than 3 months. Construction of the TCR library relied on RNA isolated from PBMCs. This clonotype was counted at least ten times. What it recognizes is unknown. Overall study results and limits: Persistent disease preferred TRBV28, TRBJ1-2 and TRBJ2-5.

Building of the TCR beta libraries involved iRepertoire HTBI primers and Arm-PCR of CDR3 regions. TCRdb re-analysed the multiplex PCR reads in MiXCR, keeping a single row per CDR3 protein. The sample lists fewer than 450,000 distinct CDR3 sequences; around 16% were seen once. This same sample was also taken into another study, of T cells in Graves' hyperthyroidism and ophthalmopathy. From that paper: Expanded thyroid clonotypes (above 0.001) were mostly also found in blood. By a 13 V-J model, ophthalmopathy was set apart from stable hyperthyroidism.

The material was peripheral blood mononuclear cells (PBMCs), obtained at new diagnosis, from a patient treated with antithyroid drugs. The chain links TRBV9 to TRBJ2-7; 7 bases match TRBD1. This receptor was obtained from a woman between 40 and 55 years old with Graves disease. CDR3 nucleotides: TGTGCCAGCAGCGTAGCTACCGGGACAGCCTACGAGCAGTACTTC. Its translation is CASSVATGTAYEQYF.